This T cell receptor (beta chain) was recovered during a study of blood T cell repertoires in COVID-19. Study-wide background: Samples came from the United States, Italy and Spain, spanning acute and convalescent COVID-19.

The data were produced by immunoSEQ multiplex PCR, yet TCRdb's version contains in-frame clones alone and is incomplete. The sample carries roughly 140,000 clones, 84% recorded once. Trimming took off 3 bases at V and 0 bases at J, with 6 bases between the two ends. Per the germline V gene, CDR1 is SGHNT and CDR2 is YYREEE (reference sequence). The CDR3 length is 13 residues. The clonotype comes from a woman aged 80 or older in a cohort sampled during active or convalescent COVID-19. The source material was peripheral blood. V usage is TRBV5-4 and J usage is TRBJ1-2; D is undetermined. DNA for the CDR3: TGTGCCAGCAGCTCAGAAACTAACTATGGCTACACCTTC. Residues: CASSSETNYGYTF.